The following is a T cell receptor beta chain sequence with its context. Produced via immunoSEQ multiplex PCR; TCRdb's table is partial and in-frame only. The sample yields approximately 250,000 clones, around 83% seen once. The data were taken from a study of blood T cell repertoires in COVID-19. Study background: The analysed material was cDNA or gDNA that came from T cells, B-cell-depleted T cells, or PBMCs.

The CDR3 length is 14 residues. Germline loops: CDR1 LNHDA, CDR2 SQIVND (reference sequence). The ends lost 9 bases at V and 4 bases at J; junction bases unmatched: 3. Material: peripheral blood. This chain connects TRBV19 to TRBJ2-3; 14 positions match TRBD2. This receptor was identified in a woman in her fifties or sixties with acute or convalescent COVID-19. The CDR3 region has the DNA TGTGCCAGCGCGACTAGCGGGAGGGCAGATACGCAGTATTTT. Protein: CASATSGRADTQYF.